This T cell receptor beta chain originates from a study of long-term antiretroviral therapy in people with HIV. Deletions cut 4 bases from V and 7 bases from J, with 11 bases between. The V gene's germline CDR1 is MGHDK and CDR2 SYGVNS. The CDR3 loop spans 13 amino acids. Samples were assayed with immunoSEQ v3.0 at survey level. TCRdb keeps only in-frame clones here, not all; method: immunoSEQ multiplex PCR. The repertoire holds 11,000 or so clones, with approximately 80% as singletons. In this sample, this clone turned up a few times. V gene TRBV25-1 combines with J gene TRBJ2-1; maybe TRBD1 (5 bases). The sequenced sample was unsorted PBMCs, obtained 1.2 years after starting antiretroviral therapy. This TCR derives from a middle-aged man with HIV. CDR3 loop: CASSVPGPNEQFF. Written as DNA, the CDR3 is TGTGCCAGCAGTGTCCCAGGGCCAAATGAGCAGTTCTTC.